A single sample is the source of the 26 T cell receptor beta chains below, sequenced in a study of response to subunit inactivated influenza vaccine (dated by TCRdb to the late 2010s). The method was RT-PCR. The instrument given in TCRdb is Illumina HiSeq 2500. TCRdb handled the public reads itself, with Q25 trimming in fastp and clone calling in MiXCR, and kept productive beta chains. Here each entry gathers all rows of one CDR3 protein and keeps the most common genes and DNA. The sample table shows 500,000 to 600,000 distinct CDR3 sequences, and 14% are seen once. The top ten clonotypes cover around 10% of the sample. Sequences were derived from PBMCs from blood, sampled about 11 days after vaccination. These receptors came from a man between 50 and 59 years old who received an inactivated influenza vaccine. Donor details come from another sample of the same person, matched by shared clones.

This CDR3 is CATSDPRGSEQFF. The CDR3 region has the DNA TGTGCCACCAGTGATCCCAGAGGGAGTGAGCAGTTCTTC. The V and J genes are TRBV24-1 and TRBJ2-1; TRBD2 is a possible D gene (5 bases). Trimming took 3 bases from V and 9 from J, leaving 11 bases between them. CDR3 length equals 13 residues. Looked up from germline, CDR1 is KGHDR and CDR2 is SFDVKD.

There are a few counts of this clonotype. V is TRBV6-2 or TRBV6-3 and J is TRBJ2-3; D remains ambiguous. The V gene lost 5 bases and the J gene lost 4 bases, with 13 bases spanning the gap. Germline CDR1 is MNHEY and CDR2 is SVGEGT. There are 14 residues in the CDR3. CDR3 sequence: CASSPADAPDTQYF. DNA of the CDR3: TGTGCCAGCAGTCCCGCCGATGCTCCAGATACGCAGTATTTT.

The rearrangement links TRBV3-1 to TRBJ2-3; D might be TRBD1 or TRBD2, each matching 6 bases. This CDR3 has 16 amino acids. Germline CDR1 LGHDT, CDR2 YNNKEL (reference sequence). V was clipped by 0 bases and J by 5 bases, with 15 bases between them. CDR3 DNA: TGTGCCAGCAGCCAAGAGGGGGCCCGACTAGGAGATACGCAGTATTTT. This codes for CASSQEGARLGDTQYF.

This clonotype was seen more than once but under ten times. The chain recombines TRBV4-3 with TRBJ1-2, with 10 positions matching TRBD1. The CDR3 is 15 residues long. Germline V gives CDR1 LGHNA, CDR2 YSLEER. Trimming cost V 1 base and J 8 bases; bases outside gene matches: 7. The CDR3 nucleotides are TGCGCCAGCAGCCAAGCGCGACAGGGGGCGCGAGGCTACACCTTC. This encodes CASSQARQGARGYTF.

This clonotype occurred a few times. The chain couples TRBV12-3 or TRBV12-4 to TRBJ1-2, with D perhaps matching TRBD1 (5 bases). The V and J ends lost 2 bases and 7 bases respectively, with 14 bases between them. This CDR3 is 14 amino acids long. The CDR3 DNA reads TGTGCCAGCAGTTTATTGTCCGGGGGAGGTGGCTACACCTTC. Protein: CASSLLSGGGGYTF.

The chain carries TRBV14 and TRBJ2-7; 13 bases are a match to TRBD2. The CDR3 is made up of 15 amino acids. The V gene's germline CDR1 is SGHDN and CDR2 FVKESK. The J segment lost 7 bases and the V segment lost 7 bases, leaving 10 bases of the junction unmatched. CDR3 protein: CASTPGTSGMIEQYF. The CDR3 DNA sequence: TGTGCCAGCACGCCCGGGACTAGCGGGATGATTGAGCAGTACTTC.

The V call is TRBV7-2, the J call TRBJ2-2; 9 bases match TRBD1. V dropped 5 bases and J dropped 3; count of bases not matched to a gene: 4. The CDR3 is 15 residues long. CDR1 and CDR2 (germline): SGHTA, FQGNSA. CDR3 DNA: TGTGCCAGCAGCCAACAGGGGGCGCACACCGGGGAGCTGTTTTTT. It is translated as CASSQQGAHTGELFF.

In DNA, the CDR3 is TGTGCCAGCAGTCCTAGCGGGAGGTCGCAGTATTTT. Protein sequence: CASSPSGRSQYF. The chain employs TRBV2 and TRBJ2-3, with 11 bases that match TRBD2. The CDR3 has 12 residues. With V trimmed by 5 bases and J by 10 bases, 2 bases remained unmatched. Germline-derived CDR1 and CDR2 are SNHLY and FYNNEI.

CDR3 in amino acids: CATSRDGTGGYTF. For the CDR3, the DNA is TGTGCCACCAGCAGAGATGGGACAGGGGGGTACACCTTC. The chain couples TRBV15 to TRBJ1-2, with TRBD1 identical over 11 bases. The CDR3 has 13 residues. V shed 0 bases, J shed 11 bases, and the junction held 2 bases outside the gene matches. Germline V gene data show CDR1 as LNHNV and CDR2 as YYDKDF (reference sequence).

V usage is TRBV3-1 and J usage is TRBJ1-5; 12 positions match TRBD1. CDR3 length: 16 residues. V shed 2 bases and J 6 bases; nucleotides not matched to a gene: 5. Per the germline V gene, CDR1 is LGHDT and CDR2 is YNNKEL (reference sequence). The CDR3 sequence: CASSQTGTGGTQPQHF. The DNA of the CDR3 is TGTGCCAGCAGCCAAACCGGGACAGGGGGCACTCAGCCCCAGCATTTT.

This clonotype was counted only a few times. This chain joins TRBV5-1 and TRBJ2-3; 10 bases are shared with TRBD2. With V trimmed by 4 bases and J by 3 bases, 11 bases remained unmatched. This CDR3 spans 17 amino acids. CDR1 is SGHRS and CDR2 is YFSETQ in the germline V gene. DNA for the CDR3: TGCGCCAGCAGCCTCGATGGGACTAGCGTAAGGACAGATACGCAGTATTTT. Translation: CASSLDGTSVRTDTQYF.

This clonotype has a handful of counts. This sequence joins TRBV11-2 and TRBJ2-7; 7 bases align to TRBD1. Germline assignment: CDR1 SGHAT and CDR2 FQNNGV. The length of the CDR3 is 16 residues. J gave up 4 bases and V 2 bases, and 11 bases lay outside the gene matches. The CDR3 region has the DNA TGTGCCAGCAGCTTATCGCTTGCGACAGGGCTATACGAGCAGTACTTC. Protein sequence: CASSLSLATGLYEQYF.

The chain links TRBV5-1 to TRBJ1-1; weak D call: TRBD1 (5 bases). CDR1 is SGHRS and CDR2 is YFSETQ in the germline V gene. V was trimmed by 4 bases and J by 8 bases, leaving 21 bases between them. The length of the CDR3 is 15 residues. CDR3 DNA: TGCGCCAGCAGCCGTTCGTTCGGGACCACCTCCGAAGCTTTCTTT. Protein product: CASSRSFGTTSEAFF.

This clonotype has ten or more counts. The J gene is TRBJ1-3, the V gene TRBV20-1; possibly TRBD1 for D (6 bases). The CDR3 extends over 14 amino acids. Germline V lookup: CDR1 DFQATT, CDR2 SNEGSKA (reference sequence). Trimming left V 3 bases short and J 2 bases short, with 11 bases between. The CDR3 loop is CSARGGATGNTIYF. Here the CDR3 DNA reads TGCAGTGCTAGGGGGGGCGCGACTGGAAACACCATATATTTT.

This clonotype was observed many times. DNA for the CDR3: TGTGCCAGCTCACCACAGGGGAACACTGAAGCTTTCTTT. It yields the protein CASSPQGNTEAFF. This chain joins TRBV18 and TRBJ1-1; no firm D call. The CDR3 runs 13 residues. Trimming cost V 1 base and J 1 base, with 4 bases left between them. The germline CDR1 and CDR2 sequences are KGHSH and LQKENI.

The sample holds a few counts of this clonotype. CDR3 nucleotides: TGTGCCAGCAGAGGGGCGGGGGAGCAGTACTTC. Translated, it gives CASRGAGEQYF. The chain uses TRBV3-1 and TRBJ2-7, with D possibly matching TRBD2 (6 bases). V was trimmed by 6 bases and J by 7 bases, leaving 10 bases between them. There are 11 residues in the CDR3. Germline V CDR1 and CDR2: LGHDT, YNNKEL (reference sequence).

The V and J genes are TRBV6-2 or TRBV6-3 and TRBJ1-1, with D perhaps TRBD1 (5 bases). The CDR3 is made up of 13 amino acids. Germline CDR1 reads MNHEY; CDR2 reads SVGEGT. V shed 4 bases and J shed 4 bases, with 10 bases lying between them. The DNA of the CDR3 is TGTGCCAGCAGTTGGGACGGGGTCACTGAAGCTTTCTTT. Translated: CASSWDGVTEAFF.

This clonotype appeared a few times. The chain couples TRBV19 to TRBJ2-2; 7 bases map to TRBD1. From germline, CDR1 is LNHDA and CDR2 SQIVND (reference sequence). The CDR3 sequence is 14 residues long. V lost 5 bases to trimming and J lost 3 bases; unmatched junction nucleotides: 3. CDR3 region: CASSLGQDTGELFF. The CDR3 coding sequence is TGTGCCAGTAGTCTTGGACAGGACACCGGGGAGCTGTTTTTT.

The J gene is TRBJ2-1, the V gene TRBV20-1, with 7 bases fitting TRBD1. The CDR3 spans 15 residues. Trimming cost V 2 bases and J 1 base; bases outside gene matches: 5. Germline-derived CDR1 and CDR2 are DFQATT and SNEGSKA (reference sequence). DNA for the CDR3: TGCAGTGCTAGATCCGAGACAGGGTCCTACAATGAGCAGTTCTTC. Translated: CSARSETGSYNEQFF.

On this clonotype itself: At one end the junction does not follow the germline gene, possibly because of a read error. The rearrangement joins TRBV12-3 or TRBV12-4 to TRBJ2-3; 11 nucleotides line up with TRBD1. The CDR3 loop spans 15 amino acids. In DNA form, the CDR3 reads TGTGCCAGCAGTTGGAGGACAGGGGGCACGGATACGCAGTATTTT. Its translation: CASSWRTGGTDTQYF.

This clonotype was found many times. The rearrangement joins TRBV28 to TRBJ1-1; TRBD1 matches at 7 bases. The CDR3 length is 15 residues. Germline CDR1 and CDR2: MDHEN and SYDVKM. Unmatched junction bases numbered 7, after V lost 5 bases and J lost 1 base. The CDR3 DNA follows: TGTGCCAGCAGTCCTACTCGGACAGGGAACACTGAAGCTTTCTTT. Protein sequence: CASSPTRTGNTEAFF.

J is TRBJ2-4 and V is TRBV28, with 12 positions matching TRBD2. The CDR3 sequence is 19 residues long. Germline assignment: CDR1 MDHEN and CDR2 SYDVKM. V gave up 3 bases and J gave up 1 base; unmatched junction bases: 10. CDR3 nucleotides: TGTGCCAGCAGTTTTGAACTAGCGGGAGGAGGTAGGGCCAAAAACATTCAGTACTTC. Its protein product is CASSFELAGGGRAKNIQYF.

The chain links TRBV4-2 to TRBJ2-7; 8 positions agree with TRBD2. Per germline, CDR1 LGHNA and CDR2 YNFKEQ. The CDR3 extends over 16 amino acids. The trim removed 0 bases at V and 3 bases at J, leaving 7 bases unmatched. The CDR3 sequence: CASSQEPASGFYEQYF. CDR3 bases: TGTGCCAGCAGCCAAGAGCCTGCTAGCGGGTTCTACGAGCAGTACTTC.

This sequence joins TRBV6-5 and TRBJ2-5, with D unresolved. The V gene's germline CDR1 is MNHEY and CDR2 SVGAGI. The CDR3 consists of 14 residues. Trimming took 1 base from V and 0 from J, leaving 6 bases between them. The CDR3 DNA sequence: TGTGCCAGCAGTTACTGGGCGGACCAAGAGACCCAGTACTTC. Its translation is CASSYWADQETQYF.

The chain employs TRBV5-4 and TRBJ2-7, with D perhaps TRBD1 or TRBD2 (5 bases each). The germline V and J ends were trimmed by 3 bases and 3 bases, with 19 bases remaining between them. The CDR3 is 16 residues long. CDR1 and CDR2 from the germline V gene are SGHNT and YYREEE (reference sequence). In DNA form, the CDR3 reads TGTGCCAGCAGCTGGGGGACGGGTCGTACCATCTACGAGCAGTACTTC. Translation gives CASSWGTGRTIYEQYF.

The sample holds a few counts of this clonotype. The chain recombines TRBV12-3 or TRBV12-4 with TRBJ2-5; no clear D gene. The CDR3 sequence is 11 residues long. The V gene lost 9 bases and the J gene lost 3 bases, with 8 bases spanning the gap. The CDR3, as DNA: TGTGCCAGTGGACCAAAAGAGACCCAGTACTTC. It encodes CASGPKETQYF.